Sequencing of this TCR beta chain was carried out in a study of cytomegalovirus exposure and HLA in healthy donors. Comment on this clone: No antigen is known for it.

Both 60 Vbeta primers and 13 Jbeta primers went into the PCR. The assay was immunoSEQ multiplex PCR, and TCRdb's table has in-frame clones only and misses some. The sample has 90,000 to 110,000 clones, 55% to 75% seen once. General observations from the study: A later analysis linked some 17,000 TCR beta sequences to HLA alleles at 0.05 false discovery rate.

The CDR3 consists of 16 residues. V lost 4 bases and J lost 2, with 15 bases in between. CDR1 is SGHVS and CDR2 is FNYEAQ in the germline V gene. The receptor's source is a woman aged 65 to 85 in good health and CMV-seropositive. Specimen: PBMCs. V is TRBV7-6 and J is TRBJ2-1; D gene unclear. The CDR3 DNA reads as TGTGCCAGCAGCTCCCTGTCAGGAAAACCCTACAATGAGCAGTTCTTC. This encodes CASSSLSGKPYNEQFF.